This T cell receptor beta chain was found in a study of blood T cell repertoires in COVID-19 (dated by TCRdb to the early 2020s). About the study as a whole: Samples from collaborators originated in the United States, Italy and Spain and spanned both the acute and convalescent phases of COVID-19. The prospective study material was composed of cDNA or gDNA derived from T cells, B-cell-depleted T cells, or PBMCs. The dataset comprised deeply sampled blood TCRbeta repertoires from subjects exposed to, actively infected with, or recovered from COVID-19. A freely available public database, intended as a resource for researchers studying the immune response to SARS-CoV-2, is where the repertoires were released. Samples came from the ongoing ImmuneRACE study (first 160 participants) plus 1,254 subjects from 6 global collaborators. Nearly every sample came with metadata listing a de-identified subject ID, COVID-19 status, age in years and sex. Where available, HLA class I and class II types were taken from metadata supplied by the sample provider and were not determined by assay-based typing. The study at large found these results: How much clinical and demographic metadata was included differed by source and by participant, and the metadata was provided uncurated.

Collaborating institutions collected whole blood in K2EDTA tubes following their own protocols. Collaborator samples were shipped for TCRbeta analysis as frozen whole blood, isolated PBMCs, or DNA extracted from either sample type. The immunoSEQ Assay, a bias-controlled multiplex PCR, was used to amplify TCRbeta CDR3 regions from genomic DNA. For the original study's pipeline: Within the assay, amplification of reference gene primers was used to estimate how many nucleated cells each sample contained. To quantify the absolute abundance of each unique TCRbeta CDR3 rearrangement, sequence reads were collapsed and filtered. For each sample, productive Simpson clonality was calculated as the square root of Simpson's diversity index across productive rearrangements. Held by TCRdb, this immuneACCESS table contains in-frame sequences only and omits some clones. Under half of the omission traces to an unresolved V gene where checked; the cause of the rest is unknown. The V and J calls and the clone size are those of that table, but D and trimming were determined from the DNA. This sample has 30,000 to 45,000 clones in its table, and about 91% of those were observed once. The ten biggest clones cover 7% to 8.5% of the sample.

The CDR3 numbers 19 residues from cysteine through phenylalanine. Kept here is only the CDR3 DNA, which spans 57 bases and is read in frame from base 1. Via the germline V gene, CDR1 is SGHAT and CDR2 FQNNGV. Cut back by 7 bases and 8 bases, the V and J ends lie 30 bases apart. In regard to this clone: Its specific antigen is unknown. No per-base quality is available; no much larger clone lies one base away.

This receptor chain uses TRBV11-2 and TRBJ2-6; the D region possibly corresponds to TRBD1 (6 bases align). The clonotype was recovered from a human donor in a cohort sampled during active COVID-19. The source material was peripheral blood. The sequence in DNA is TGTGCCAGCACCAAAACCGGGACACTTCGGCTCAATGGTACCAACGTCCTGACTTTC. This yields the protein CASTKTGTLRLNGTNVLTF.